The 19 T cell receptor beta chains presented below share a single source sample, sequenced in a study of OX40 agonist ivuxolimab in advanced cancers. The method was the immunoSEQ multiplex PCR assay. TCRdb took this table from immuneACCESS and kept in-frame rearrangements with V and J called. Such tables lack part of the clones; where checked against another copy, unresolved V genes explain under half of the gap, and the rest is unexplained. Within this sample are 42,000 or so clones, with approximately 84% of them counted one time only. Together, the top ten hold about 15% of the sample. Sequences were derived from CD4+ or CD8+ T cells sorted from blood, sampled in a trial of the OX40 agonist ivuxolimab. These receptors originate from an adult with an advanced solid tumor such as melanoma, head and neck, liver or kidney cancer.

The CDR3 is CASTGDPNTEAFF. CDR3 DNA: TGTGCCAGCACAGGGGACCCGAACACTGAAGCTTTCTTT. The V gene is TRBV19, the J gene TRBJ1-1; 7 bases fit TRBD1. Trimming at V came to 9 bases and at J to 1 base, leaving 5 bases not matched to a gene. Germline lookup yields CDR1 LNHDA and CDR2 SQIVND (reference sequence). CDR3 length equals 13 residues.

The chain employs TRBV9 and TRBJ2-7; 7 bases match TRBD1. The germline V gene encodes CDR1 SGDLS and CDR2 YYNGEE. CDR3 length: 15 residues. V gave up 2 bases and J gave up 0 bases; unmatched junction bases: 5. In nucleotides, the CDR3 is TGTGCCAGCAGCGTGTGGGACAGCACCTCCTACGAGCAGTACTTC. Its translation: CASSVWDSTSYEQYF. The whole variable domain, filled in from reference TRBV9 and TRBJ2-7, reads DSGVTQTPKHLITATGQRVTLRCSPRSGDLSVYWYQQSLDQGLQFLIQYYNGEERAKGNILERFSAQQFPDLHSELNLSSLELGDSALYFCASSVWDSTSYEQYFGPGTRLTVT.

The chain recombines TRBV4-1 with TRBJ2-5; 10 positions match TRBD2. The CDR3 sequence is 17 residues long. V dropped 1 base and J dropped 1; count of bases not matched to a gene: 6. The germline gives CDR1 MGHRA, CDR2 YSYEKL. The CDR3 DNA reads TGCGCCAGCAGCCAAGTAGGTAGGACTAGCGGCCAAGAGACCCAGTACTTC. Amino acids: CASSQVGRTSGQETQYF.

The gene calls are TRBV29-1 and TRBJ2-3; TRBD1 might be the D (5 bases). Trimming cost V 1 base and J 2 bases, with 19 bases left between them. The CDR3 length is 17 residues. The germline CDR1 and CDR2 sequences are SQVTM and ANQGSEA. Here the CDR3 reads CSVEVFGQGLSTDTQYF. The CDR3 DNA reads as TGCAGCGTTGAAGTGTTCGGGCAGGGCCTTTCCACAGATACGCAGTATTTT.

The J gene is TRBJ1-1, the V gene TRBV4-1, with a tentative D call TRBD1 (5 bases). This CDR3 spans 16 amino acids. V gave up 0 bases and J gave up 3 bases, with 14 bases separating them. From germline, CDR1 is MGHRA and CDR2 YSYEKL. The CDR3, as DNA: TGCGCCAGCAGCCAAGATCTGTGGGGAGGGGACACTGAAGCTTTCTTT. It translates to CASSQDLWGGDTEAFF.

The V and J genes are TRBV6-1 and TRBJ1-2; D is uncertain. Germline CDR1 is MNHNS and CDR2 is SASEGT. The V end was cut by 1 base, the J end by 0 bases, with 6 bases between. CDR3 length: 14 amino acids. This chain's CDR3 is CASSEGPSNYGYTF. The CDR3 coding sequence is TGTGCCAGCAGTGAAGGGCCCTCTAACTATGGCTACACCTTC.

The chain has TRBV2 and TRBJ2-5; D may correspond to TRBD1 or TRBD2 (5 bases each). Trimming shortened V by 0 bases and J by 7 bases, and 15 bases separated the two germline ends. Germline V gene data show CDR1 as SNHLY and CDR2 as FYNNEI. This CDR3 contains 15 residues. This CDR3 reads CASSEAMGVGWTQYF. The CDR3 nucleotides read TGTGCCAGCAGTGAAGCGATGGGGGTTGGCTGGACCCAGTACTTC.

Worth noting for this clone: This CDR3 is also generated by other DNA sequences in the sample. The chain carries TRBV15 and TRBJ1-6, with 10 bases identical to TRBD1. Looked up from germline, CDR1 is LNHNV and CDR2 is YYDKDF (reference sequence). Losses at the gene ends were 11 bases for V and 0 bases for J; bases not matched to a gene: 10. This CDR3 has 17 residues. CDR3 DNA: TGTGCCGCTCGAGGGACAGGGGAAAGCTCCTATAATTCACCCCTCCACTTT. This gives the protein CAARGTGESSYNSPLHF.

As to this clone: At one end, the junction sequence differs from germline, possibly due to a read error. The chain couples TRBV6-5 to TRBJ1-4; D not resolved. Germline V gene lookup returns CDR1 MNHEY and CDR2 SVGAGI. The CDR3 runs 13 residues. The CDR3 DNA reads TGTGCCAGCAGTTACTCTTCCGTGGCACCATCTTATTTT. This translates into CASSYSSVAPSYF.

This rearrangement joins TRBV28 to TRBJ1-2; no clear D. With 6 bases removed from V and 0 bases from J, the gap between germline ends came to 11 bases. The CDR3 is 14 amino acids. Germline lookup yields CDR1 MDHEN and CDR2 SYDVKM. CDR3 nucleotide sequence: TGTGCCAGCAGAACCGACGGAGCTAACTATGGCTACACCTTC. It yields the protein CASRTDGANYGYTF.

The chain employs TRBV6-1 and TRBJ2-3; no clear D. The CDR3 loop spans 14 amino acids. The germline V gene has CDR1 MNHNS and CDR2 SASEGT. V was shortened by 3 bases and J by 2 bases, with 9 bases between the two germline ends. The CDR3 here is CASSDSPLTDTQYF. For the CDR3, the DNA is TGTGCCAGCAGTGATTCTCCTCTCACAGATACGCAGTATTTT.

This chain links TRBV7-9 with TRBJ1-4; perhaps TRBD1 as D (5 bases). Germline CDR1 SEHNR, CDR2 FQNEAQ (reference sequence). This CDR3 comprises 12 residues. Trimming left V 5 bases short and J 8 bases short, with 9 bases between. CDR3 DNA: TGTGCCAGCAGCCTTGGGGGGGAAAAACTGTTTTTT. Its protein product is CASSLGGEKLFF.

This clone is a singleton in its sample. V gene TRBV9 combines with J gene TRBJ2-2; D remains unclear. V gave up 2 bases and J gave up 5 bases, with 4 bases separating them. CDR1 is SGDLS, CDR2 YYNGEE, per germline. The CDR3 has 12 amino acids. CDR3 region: CASSVQTGELFF. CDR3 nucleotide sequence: TGTGCCAGCAGCGTGCAGACCGGGGAGCTGTTTTTT.

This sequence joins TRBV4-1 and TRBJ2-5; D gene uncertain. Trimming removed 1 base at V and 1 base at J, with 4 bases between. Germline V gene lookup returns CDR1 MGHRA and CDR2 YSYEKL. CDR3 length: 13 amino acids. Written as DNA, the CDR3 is TGCGCCAGCAGCCAAGTAAGCCAAGAGACCCAGTACTTC. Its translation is CASSQVSQETQYF.

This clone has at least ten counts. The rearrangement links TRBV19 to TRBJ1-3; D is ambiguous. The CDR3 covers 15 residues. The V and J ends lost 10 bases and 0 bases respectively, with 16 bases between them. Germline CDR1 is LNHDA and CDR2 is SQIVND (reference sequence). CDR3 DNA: TGTGCCACCGAAAGGCTAGGATTCTCTGGAAACACCATATATTTT. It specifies CATERLGFSGNTIYF.

CDR3 residues: CASSPDFSSYNEQFF. The CDR3 nucleotides read TGCGCCAGCAGCCCGGACTTCAGCTCCTACAATGAGCAGTTCTTC. The V gene is TRBV5-1, the J gene TRBJ2-1, with D perhaps matching TRBD2 (5 bases). V lost 4 bases and J 0 bases, leaving 11 bases between the germline ends. From germline, CDR1 is SGHRS and CDR2 YFSETQ. The CDR3 consists of 15 residues.

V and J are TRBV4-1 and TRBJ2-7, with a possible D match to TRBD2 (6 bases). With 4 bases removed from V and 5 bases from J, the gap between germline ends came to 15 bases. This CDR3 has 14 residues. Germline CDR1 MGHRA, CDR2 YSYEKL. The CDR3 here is CASSLGGIGDEQYF. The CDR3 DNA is TGCGCCAGCAGCCTCGGCGGGATAGGCGACGAGCAGTACTTC.

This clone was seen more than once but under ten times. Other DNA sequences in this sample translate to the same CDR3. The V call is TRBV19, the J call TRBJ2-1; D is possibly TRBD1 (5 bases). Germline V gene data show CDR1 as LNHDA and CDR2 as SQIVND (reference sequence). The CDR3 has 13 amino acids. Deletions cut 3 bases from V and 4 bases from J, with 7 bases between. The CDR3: CASSITGYNEQFF. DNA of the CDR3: TGTGCCAGTAGTATCACAGGATACAATGAGCAGTTCTTC.

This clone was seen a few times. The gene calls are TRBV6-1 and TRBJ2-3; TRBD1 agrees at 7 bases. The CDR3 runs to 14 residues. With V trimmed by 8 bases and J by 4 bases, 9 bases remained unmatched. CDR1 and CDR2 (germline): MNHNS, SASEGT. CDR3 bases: TGTGCCAGCCGCTACCGAGGGGGCCCAGATACGCAGTATTTT. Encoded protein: CASRYRGGPDTQYF.